This TCR beta chain was recovered during a study of shared clonotypes between healthy human individuals. Study as a whole: CD4 naive and memory got three plates each, CD8 naive two, CD8 memory one. The study, taken as a whole, reports: Expectations were that clonotype sharing among donors would be affected by sequencing depth. Few donors restricted represented genetic and exposure-history diversity.

Comments on this clone: Its antigen remains unknown.

The study drew its donors from healthy HIV-negative adults without recent acute infections or vaccinations. Clones were read by immunoSEQ multiplex PCR, and TCRdb kept only the in-frame ones, dropping some. Of some 2,500,000 clones detected, 93% appear once; the ten largest clones hold more than 0.35%. The CDR3 spans 13 residues. The germline gives CDR1 MDHEN, CDR2 SYDVKM. V shed 5 bases, J shed 10 bases, and the junction held 7 bases outside the gene matches. The sequence derives from a man between 18 and 35 years old in good health. Some clones in this sample may be carry-over from other donors' samples. Sequenced sample: naive CD4+ T cells from PBMCs. Subset described: CD45RA+ positively selected. This sequence joins TRBV28 and TRBJ1-3; 8 nucleotides align to TRBD1. The CDR3 is CASSPRTGWTIYF. CDR3 nucleotide sequence: TGTGCCAGCAGTCCAAGGACAGGGTGGACCATATATTTT.